The present T cell receptor (beta chain) was sequenced within a study of cytomegalovirus exposure and HLA in healthy donors. General study results and limits: The study put 150 to 200 TCR beta chains on its list as cytomegalovirus-associated. One later analysis, an examination of the approximately 130 validation repertoires, found that first-cohort TCR clusters tended to co-occur in them.

Per germline, CDR1 MDHEN and CDR2 SYDVKM. This CDR3 comprises 14 residues. V lost 1 base, J lost 9 bases, and 13 bases lay in between. The repertoire was sequenced with immunoSEQ multiplex PCR; TCRdb's copy has only in-frame clones and lacks some. The data hold approximately 150,000 clones, with about 89% observed a single time. The study drew the donors from its approximately 110-subject validation cohort, separate from the roughly 710-subject first cohort. This clone appeared a single time. Its antigen remains unknown. The genes are TRBV28 and TRBJ2-1, with D hard to call. The sequencing input was PBMCs. This receptor was identified in a young woman in good health and CMV-seropositive. The CDR3 region is CASSLSGMVPEQFF. CDR3 coding DNA: TGTGCCAGCAGTTTATCAGGAATGGTCCCTGAGCAGTTCTTC.